The entry below describes one T cell receptor (beta chain). Assay: immunoSEQ multiplex PCR; the TCRdb copy retains only in-frame clones and omits some. The sample carries about 75,000 clones, about 97% recorded once. This sample is drawn from a study of technical replicates of blood from a handful of donors. The CDR3 sequence is 13 residues long. V was clipped by 7 bases and J by 5 bases, with 12 bases between them. Germline V lookup: CDR1 SNHLY, CDR2 FYNNEI. The rearrangement joins TRBV2 to TRBJ1-5; a weak D match, TRBD1 (6 bases). The sample taken for sequencing was T cells isolated from PBMCs. The TCR comes from a human donor in good health. The CDR3 loop is CASNPGGDQPQHF. The CDR3 nucleotides read TGTGCCAGCAATCCGGGGGGCGATCAGCCCCAGCATTTT.